The 2 T cell receptor beta chains below were found in one sample sequenced in a study of T cell responses to AZD1222 COVID-19 vaccine. Here immunoSEQ multiplex PCR was the method, and the copy in TCRdb shows in-frame clones only, minus some. The data hold about 180,000 clones, with roughly 93% observed a single time. The starting material was peripheral blood, obtained 28 days after the second dose of the MenACWY control vaccine. These receptor sequences come from an adult who received the MenACWY meningococcal vaccine as a control.

This sequence joins TRBV18 and TRBJ1-2; no clear D. The germline V gene encodes CDR1 KGHSH and CDR2 LQKENI. V shed 7 bases and J shed 4 bases, with 13 bases lying between them. The CDR3 spans 13 residues. The CDR3 nucleotides are TGTGCCAGCTTGGGAGGAGGCCTCTATGGCTACACCTTC. Encoded protein: CASLGGGLYGYTF.

V usage is TRBV4-3 and J usage is TRBJ1-3; D uncertain. The V end was cut by 0 bases, the J end by 0 bases, with 12 bases between. Per the germline V gene, CDR1 is LGHNA and CDR2 is YSLEER. The CDR3 is 17 residues long. CDR3 residues: CASSQDLGRLSGNTIYF. CDR3 nucleotides: TGCGCCAGCAGCCAAGATCTCGGACGGCTCTCTGGAAACACCATATATTTT.